These 30 T cell receptor beta chains share one sample of origin, sequenced in a study of T cells after yellow fever vaccination. TCRdb analysed the 5' RACE reads with MiXCR anew, one entry per CDR3 protein. The sample shows approximately 34,000 distinct CDR3 sequences, about 6.3% of them seen only once. Sample: PBMCs, either bulk or a sorted T-cell subset (CD4+, CD8+, memory, or dextramer-sorted; not recorded which), taken on the day of the first yellow fever vaccination. The receptors originated from a man in his late teens or twenties who received the YFV17D yellow fever vaccine.

Note on this clonotype: This may arise from a read error, as a much more abundant clone is one base away. The chain has TRBV29-1 and TRBJ1-2; D perhaps matches TRBD1 (5 bases). Germline loops: CDR1 SQVTM, CDR2 ANQGSEA. The CDR3 has 12 amino acids. V shed 6 bases and J shed 3 bases, with 11 bases lying between them. Written as DNA, the CDR3 is TGCAGCGTGGGGGACGGTTACTATGGCTACACCTTC. Its translation is CSVGDGYYGYTF. The entire variable domain, with the rest obtained from reference TRBV29-1 and TRBJ1-2, is as follows: SAVISQKPSRDICQRGTSLTIQCQVDSQVTMMFWYRQQPGQSLTLIATANQGSEATYESGFVIDKFPISRPNLTFSTLTVSNMSPEDSSIYLCSVGDGYYGYTFGSGTRLTVV.

Remarks on this clonotype: A read error may be the cause here, since a much bigger clone is one base away. The chain employs TRBV11-2 and TRBJ2-5, with a tentative D call TRBD2 (6 bases). Germline values: CDR1 SGHAT, CDR2 FQNNGV. Trimming removed 4 bases from V and 2 bases from J, with 23 bases in between. This CDR3 is built from 18 residues. Written as DNA, the CDR3 is TGTGCCAGCAGCTACGATCTCAACTGGGGGGTGACACAAGAGACCCAGTACTTC. Translated: CASSYDLNWGVTQETQYF.

This clonotype came up many times. The genes are TRBV20-1 and TRBJ2-7, with 9 bases aligning to TRBD2. The ends lost 3 bases at V and 0 bases at J; junction bases unmatched: 3. This CDR3 comprises 14 residues. Germline-derived CDR1 and CDR2 are DFQATT and SNEGSKA (reference sequence). The CDR3: CSASLAGASYEQYV. The CDR3 region has the DNA TGCAGTGCTAGCTTAGCGGGAGCCTCCTACGAGCAGTACGTC.

This clonotype was seen ten or more times. The gene calls are TRBV7-2 and TRBJ1-1, with 7 bases that match TRBD1. In germline, CDR1 is SGHTA, CDR2 FQGNSA. The CDR3 length is 14 residues. V lost 5 bases to trimming and J lost 4 bases; unmatched junction nucleotides: 7. The CDR3 DNA reads as TGTGCCAGCAGCCGGGACAGATTTTTCACTGAAGCTTTCTTT. It is translated as CASSRDRFFTEAFF. The full variable domain, with the rest looked up from reference TRBV7-2 and TRBJ1-1, is GAGVSQSPSNKVTEKGKDVELRCDPISGHTALYWYRQSLGQGLEFLIYFQGNSAPDKSGLPSDRFSAERTGGSVSTLTIQRTQQEDSAVYLCASSRDRFFTEAFFGQGTRLTVV.

This clonotype has only a few counts. The V gene is TRBV5-1, the J gene TRBJ2-7, with D possibly TRBD2 on 6 matching bases. Germline-derived CDR1 and CDR2 are SGHRS and YFSETQ. Trimming stripped 0 bases from V and 0 bases from J, with 16 bases between. The CDR3 has 17 residues. The CDR3 DNA follows: TGCGCCAGCAGCTTGGCCGGGCGGGGTAAGAGCTCCTACGAGCAGTACGTC. It specifies CASSLAGRGKSSYEQYV.

This clonotype was observed at least ten times. This chain links TRBV20-1 with TRBJ2-3; maybe TRBD2 (5 bases). The ends were cut back, 3 bases at V and 0 bases at J, with 19 bases in the middle. The CDR3 sequence is 17 residues long. Germline assignment: CDR1 DFQATT and CDR2 SNEGSKA (reference sequence). The CDR3 region has the DNA TGCAGTGCTAGTTGGCTAGCAGTAAGGTCTAGCACAGATACGCAGTATTTT. Translating gives CSASWLAVRSSTDTQYF.

This clonotype was counted at least ten times. The rearrangement joins TRBV20-1 to TRBJ2-1, with D possibly TRBD1 on 5 matching bases. Germline V lookup: CDR1 DFQATT, CDR2 SNEGSKA (reference sequence). V lost 5 bases, J lost 12 bases, and 20 bases lay in between. The CDR3 loop spans 13 amino acids. CDR3 sequence reads: CSAGSDSAWGQFF. The DNA of the CDR3 is TGCAGTGCTGGTTCAGACAGCGCCTGGGGGCAGTTCTTC.

The table lists this clonotype with many counts. This rearrangement joins TRBV6-1 to TRBJ1-5; a weak D match, TRBD1 (5 bases). There are 14 residues in the CDR3. The V end was cut by 3 bases, the J end by 8 bases, with 14 bases between. Germline-derived CDR1 and CDR2 are MNHNS and SASEGT. CDR3 in DNA: TGTGCCAGCAGTGACTGGGGCCACCTTGAGCCCCAGCATTTT. This gives the protein CASSDWGHLEPQHF.

This clonotype was found many times. This chain links TRBV7-7 with TRBJ2-1; D not resolved. V gave up 1 base and J gave up 4 bases, with 11 bases separating them. There are 15 residues in the CDR3. CDR1 and CDR2 (germline): SSHAT, FNYEAQ (reference sequence). The CDR3 region is CASSLEMAKYNEQFF. The CDR3 coding sequence is TGTGCCAGCAGCTTAGAAATGGCAAAGTACAATGAGCAGTTCTTC. The full variable domain, completed using reference TRBV7-7 and TRBJ2-1, is GAGVSQSPRYKVTKRGQDVTLRCDPISSHATLYWYQQALGQGPEFLTYFNYEAQPDKSGLPSDRFSAERPEGSISTLTIQRTEQRDSAMYRCASSLEMAKYNEQFFGPGTRLTVL.

This clonotype was seen repeatedly, ten times or more. This chain links TRBV6-1 with TRBJ2-7, with 7 positions matching TRBD1. This CDR3 comprises 13 residues. Unmatched junction bases numbered 2, after V lost 4 bases and J lost 2 bases. Germline V gene sequence: CDR1 MNHNS, CDR2 SASEGT. CDR3 loop: CASSVTGAYEQYV. The DNA for the CDR3 is TGTGCCAGCAGTGTTACAGGGGCCTACGAGCAGTACGTC.

This clonotype occurred a few times. The V gene is TRBV20-1, the J gene TRBJ2-3; D not resolved. Germline CDR1 is DFQATT and CDR2 is SNEGSKA (reference sequence). Trimming took off 1 base at V and 1 base at J, with 9 bases between the two ends. The CDR3 runs 14 residues. In nucleotides, the CDR3 is TGCAGTGCTAGAGTACGGACCGGCACAGATACGCAGTATTTT. Translation: CSARVRTGTDTQYF.

At least ten counts were recorded for this clonotype. CDR3 sequence (DNA): TGTGCCAGCATCCCCCCTGCGGACAGAAGGGAAAAACTGTTTTTT. Amino acids: CASIPPADRREKLFF. This rearrangement joins TRBV6-4 to TRBJ1-4; a weak D match, TRBD1 (6 bases). CDR1 is MRHNA and CDR2 is SNTAGT in the germline V gene. This CDR3 has 15 residues. The V gene lost 7 bases and the J gene lost 8 bases, with 20 bases spanning the gap.

This clonotype was observed many times. The chain has TRBV15 and TRBJ2-3; TRBD1 or TRBD2 may be the D gene (6 bases each). The CDR3 has 17 amino acids. Germline V gives CDR1 LNHNV, CDR2 YYDKDF (reference sequence). V shed 0 bases and J shed 4 bases, with 17 bases lying between them. The CDR3 DNA is TGTGCCACCAGCAGAGATTATGGGGGGCCTGCAGCAGATACGCAGTATTTT. It is translated as CATSRDYGGPAADTQYF.

This clonotype was observed at least ten times. The chain uses TRBV11-2 and TRBJ1-2, with D perhaps matching TRBD1 (6 bases). Looked up from germline, CDR1 is SGHAT and CDR2 is FQNNGV. V lost 0 bases to trimming and J lost 4 bases, with 9 bases between them. The CDR3 is made up of 14 amino acids. CDR3 sequence (DNA): TGTGCCAGCAGCTTAGATCAGGGGAGCTATGGCTACACCTTC. It yields the protein CASSLDQGSYGYTF.

This clonotype is labeled as large. The chain combines TRBV12-3 or TRBV12-4 with TRBJ2-2, with D perhaps TRBD1 (5 bases). Trimming cost V 6 bases and J 5 bases, with 7 bases left between them. The CDR3 is 12 residues long. The CDR3 region is CASSQGTGELFF. The CDR3 nucleotides are TGTGCCAGCAGCCAGGGAACCGGGGAGCTGTTTTTT.

This clonotype was observed many times. This chain connects TRBV2 to TRBJ1-2; D is ambiguous. The V and J ends lost 7 bases and 1 base respectively, with 13 bases between them. The CDR3 length is 14 residues. Germline CDR1 and CDR2: SNHLY and FYNNEI. As DNA, the CDR3 is TGTGCCAGCAAGGCCGCAGCGAATAACTATGGCTACACCTTC. Encoded protein: CASKAAANNYGYTF.

The rearrangement uses TRBV9 and TRBJ1-5, with D tentatively TRBD1 (6 bases). V was shortened by 1 base and J by 7 bases, with 15 bases between the two germline ends. The CDR3 contains 15 residues. Germline CDR1 is SGDLS and CDR2 is YYNGEE. CDR3 amino acids: CASSVKAGVGQPQHF. DNA for the CDR3: TGTGCCAGCAGCGTAAAGGCAGGGGTAGGGCAGCCCCAGCATTTT.

This clonotype has ten or more counts. The CDR3 nucleotides are TGTGCCAGCTCACCACCCGCCGAGGCTTTGGCTTTCTTT. Translated: CASSPPAEALAFF. The chain uses TRBV18 and TRBJ1-1, with unresolved D. The CDR3 is 13 amino acids. V dropped 0 bases and J dropped 11 bases, with 13 bases sitting between them. Germline loops: CDR1 KGHSH, CDR2 LQKENI.

This clonotype showed up many times. The CDR3 bases are TGTGCCAGCAGCATCGACAGGGGGCTTTACGAGCAGTACGTC. This sequence encodes CASSIDRGLYEQYV. The chain has TRBV6-5 and TRBJ2-7, with 10 positions matching TRBD1. The trim removed 6 bases at V and 4 bases at J, leaving 6 bases unmatched. This CDR3 contains 14 residues. Germline V gene data show CDR1 as MNHEY and CDR2 as SVGAGI.

This clonotype was recorded at least ten times. The chain recombines TRBV4-3 with TRBJ1-4; TRBD1 might be the D (5 bases). The CDR3 is made up of 15 amino acids. The V gene lost 0 bases and the J gene lost 5 bases, with 10 bases spanning the gap. The germline gives CDR1 LGHNA, CDR2 YSLEER. CDR3 bases: TGCGCCAGCAGCCAAGATCGGGCAGGGAATGAAAAACTGTTTTTT. Its protein product is CASSQDRAGNEKLFF.

This chain joins TRBV20-1 and TRBJ2-3; a weak D match, TRBD2 (8 bases). Germline V CDR1 and CDR2: DFQATT, SNEGSKA (reference sequence). This CDR3 comprises 18 residues. Deletions cut 1 base from V and 3 bases from J, with 23 bases between. The CDR3 loop is CSARARGVFGGGTDTQYF. DNA for the CDR3: TGCAGTGCTAGAGCCAGGGGGGTCTTTGGCGGGGGGACAGATACGCAGTATTTT.

Points on this clonotype: A much more abundant neighbour one base away suggests this may be a read error. The V gene is TRBV29-1, the J gene TRBJ1-1; 8 bases line up with TRBD1. The CDR3 is 14 amino acids. The ends lost 3 bases at V and 11 bases at J; junction bases unmatched: 14. The germline CDR1 and CDR2 sequences are SQVTM and ANQGSEA. The CDR3 protein is CSVEYGTGNILAFF. The CDR3 DNA sequence: TGCAGCGTTGAGTACGGGACAGGAAACATTTTGGCTTTCTTT.

This clonotype was detected ten times or more. The rearrangement uses TRBV11-2 and TRBJ2-5, with D possibly being TRBD2 (6 bases). The CDR3 covers 14 residues. The germline CDR1 and CDR2 sequences are SGHAT and FQNNGV. V lost 0 bases, J lost 6 bases, and 11 bases lay in between. The CDR3 DNA sequence: TGTGCCAGCAGCTTAGAAGGACTAAGGCAGACCCAGTACTTC. It translates to CASSLEGLRQTQYF.

This clonotype was counted at least ten times. The genes are TRBV7-3 and TRBJ1-1, with D possibly TRBD1 on 5 matching bases. CDR3 length: 15 residues. Germline values: CDR1 SGHTA, CDR2 FQGTGA. V lost 5 bases and J lost 0, with 13 bases in between. CDR3 coding DNA: TGTGCCAGCAGCCCCCAGGGTAGTATGAACACTGAAGCTTTCTTT. This encodes CASSPQGSMNTEAFF.

This clonotype was detected ten times or more. A junction boundary mismatches the germline segment, possibly from a read error. The rearrangement uses TRBV6-5 and TRBJ2-5, with D perhaps TRBD1 (5 bases). This CDR3 is 14 amino acids long. Germline V gives CDR1 MNHEY, CDR2 SVGAGI. CDR3 sequence: CASSDSAGQETQYF. For the CDR3, the DNA is TGTGCCAGCAGTGACTCCGCAGGGCAAGAGACCCAGTACTTC.

This clonotype appeared many times. The V gene is TRBV29-1, the J gene TRBJ2-5, with 7 bases matching TRBD1. The ends lost 6 bases at V and 5 bases at J; junction bases unmatched: 6. From germline, CDR1 is SQVTM and CDR2 ANQGSEA. The CDR3 loop spans 12 amino acids. As DNA, the CDR3 is TGCAGCGTGGGACAGTTGGGGGAGACCCAGTACTTC. Amino acid sequence: CSVGQLGETQYF. Drawing the rest from reference TRBV29-1 and TRBJ2-5, the complete variable domain is SAVISQKPSRDICQRGTSLTIQCQVDSQVTMMFWYRQQPGQSLTLIATANQGSEATYESGFVIDKFPISRPNLTFSTLTVSNMSPEDSSIYLCSVGQLGETQYFGPGTRLLVL.

This clonotype was picked up many times. The chain recombines TRBV20-1 with TRBJ2-7; TRBD1 or TRBD2 may be the D gene (6 bases each). V lost 3 bases and J lost 3, with 12 bases in between. Germline-derived CDR1 and CDR2 are DFQATT and SNEGSKA (reference sequence). The CDR3 consists of 13 residues. DNA of the CDR3: TGCAGTGCTAGCTGGGGGGCAGGCTACGAGCAGTACGTC. It translates to CSASWGAGYEQYV.

This clonotype was seen repeatedly, ten times or more. The rearrangement joins TRBV7-6 to TRBJ1-1; 8 bases match TRBD1. Germline CDR1 reads SGHVS; CDR2 reads FNYEAQ. Germline trimming cut 2 bases from V and 1 base from J; bases unmatched to any gene: 0. The CDR3 has 14 amino acids. CDR3 coding DNA: TGTGCCAGCAGCTTACAGGGGGCGAACACTGAAGCTTTCTTT. It is translated as CASSLQGANTEAFF.

J is TRBJ2-7 and V is TRBV10-3; a weak D match, TRBD2 (5 bases). This CDR3 spans 14 amino acids. Germline lookup yields CDR1 ENHRY and CDR2 SYGVKD. V shed 10 bases and J shed 0 bases, with 16 bases lying between them. DNA of the CDR3: TGTGCCACCTCCGGGGTCCTAAGCTCCTACGAGCAGTACTTC. Translation gives CATSGVLSSYEQYF.

CDR3 amino acids: CASSQDWSPLHF. Here the CDR3 DNA reads TGCGCCAGCAGCCAAGATTGGTCACCCCTCCACTTT. This sequence joins TRBV4-3 and TRBJ1-6, with unresolved D. Germline lookup yields CDR1 LGHNA and CDR2 YSLEER. The CDR3 is 12 residues long. The V and J ends lost 0 bases and 10 bases respectively, with 4 bases between them.